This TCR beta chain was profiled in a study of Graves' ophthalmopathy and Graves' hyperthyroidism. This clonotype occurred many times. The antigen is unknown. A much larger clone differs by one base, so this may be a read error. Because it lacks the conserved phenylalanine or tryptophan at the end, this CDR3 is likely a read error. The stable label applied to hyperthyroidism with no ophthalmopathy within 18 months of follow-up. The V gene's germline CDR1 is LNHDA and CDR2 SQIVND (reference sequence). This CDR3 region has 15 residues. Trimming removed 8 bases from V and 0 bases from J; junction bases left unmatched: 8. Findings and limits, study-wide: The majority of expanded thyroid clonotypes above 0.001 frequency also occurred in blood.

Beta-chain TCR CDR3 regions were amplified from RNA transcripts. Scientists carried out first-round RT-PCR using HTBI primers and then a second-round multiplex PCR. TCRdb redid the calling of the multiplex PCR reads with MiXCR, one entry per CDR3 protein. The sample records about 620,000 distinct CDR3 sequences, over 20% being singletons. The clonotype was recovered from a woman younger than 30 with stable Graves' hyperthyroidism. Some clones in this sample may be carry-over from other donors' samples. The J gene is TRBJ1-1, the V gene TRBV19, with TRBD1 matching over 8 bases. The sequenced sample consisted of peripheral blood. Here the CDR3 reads CASQTGAMMNTEAFY. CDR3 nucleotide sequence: TGTGCCAGTCAGACAGGGGCCATGATGAACACTGAAGCTTTCTAT.